A selection of T cell receptor beta chains follows, all from one sample in a study of T-cell memory formation after mild COVID-19. Each CDR3 protein gets one entry after TCRdb re-called the 5' RACE reads with MiXCR. The table includes about 350,000 distinct CDR3 sequences, 20% detected once. Sequenced input: PBMCs or a T cell subset sorted from them (not recorded which). The origin of the receptors is a man in his late teens or twenties who had mild COVID-19 (a few samples of this study predate the infection). Cell type and time point are not known. The CDR3 runs from the conserved cysteine through the conserved F or W. Each record gives: V gene, clone size, J gene, CDR3 protein. Expanded clones get a size class; other rows say once, few or many, or leave the size out.

>TRBV7-2|-|TRBJ2-1
CASSPGTAYNEQFF
>TRBV5-1|-|TRBJ2-6
CASSLGWTGRSGANVLTF
>TRBV5-5|few|TRBJ2-3
CASHRGGTGDTQYF
>TRBV5-1|-|TRBJ1-2
CASSLGGGSNYGYTF
>TRBV7-2|-|TRBJ1-2
CASSYYDSNYGYTF
>TRBV7-9|-|TRBJ2-3
CASSLGGDLTDTQYF
>TRBV3-1|few|TRBJ2-3
CASSQEHGSRPLVDTQYF
>TRBV5-1|few|TRBJ2-3
CASSSGFPDTQYF
>TRBV7-9|few|TRBJ1-5
CASSLTGALYQPQHF
>TRBV20-1|few|TRBJ1-5
CSARAPNQPQHF
>TRBV7-9|-|TRBJ1-1
CASSLVGSSSGEAFF
>TRBV12-3/TRBV12-4|-|TRBJ2-5
CASRGWTEETQYF
>TRBV12-3/TRBV12-4|few|TRBJ2-5
CASRRKILETQYF
>TRBV7-9|few|TRBJ1-1
CASSSEAFF
>TRBV7-3|-|TRBJ2-3
CASSSTSGGMDTQYF
>TRBV5-1|once|TRBJ2-3
CASSGNLDTQYF
>TRBV5-1|many|TRBJ2-6
CASSRTAHRSGANVLTF
>TRBV7-9|-|TRBJ1-1
CASRRGITEAFF
>TRBV2|few|TRBJ1-4
CASSPSGTGLKLFF
>TRBV7-6|many|TRBJ2-1
CASSFGYEQFF
>TRBV11-2|few|TRBJ2-5
CASSLVGLVGETQYF
>TRBV18|-|TRBJ2-7
CASSPRKDEQYF
>TRBV24-1|-|TRBJ2-3
CATSPGTAGDTQYF
>TRBV18|-|TRBJ2-5
CASSSIAQGQETQYF
>TRBV7-3|-|TRBJ2-3
CASSLGRLGDTQYF
>TRBV6-5|few|TRBJ1-1
CASSYSRVGEAFF
>TRBV12-3/TRBV12-4|few|TRBJ2-5
CASSNGETQYF
>TRBV7-3|-|TRBJ2-5
CASSQLAGASQETQYF
>TRBV6-5|few|TRBJ2-1
CASSLRSSPYNEQFF
>TRBV5-1|few|TRBJ1-2
CASTDPGSYGYTF
>TRBV7-9|few|TRBJ1-6
CASSTGTKSSPLHF
>TRBV12-3/TRBV12-4|-|TRBJ2-7
CARSRTVSYEQYF
>TRBV7-2|many|TRBJ2-5
CASSLRGVQETQYF
>TRBV5-1|few|TRBJ2-2
CASSLPSVGTGELFF
>TRBV5-1|many|TRBJ2-1
CASSRGQSSYNEQFF
>TRBV6-2/TRBV6-3|-|TRBJ1-3
CASSNDGNSGNTIYF
>TRBV4-1|-|TRBJ1-1
CASSQVSGGEPEAFF